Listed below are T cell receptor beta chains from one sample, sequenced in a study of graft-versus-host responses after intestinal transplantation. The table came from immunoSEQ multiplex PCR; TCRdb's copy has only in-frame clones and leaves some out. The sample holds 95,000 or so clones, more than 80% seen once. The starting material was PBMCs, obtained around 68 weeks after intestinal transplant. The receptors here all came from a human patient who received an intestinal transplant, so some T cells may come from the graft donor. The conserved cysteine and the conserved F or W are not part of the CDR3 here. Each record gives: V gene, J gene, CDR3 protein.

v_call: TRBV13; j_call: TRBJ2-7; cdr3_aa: ASSPATGTGSYEQY
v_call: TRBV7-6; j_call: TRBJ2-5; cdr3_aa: ASSLVLAGGPETQY
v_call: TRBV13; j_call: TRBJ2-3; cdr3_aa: ASSLEGTDTQY
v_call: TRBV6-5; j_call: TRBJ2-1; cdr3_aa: ASSYSRGADEQF
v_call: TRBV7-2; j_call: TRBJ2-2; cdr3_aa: ASSLPRWLAGTGELF
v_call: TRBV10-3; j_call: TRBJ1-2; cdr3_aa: AIGDSEYGYT
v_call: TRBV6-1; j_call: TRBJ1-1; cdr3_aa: ASIRGRKNTEAF
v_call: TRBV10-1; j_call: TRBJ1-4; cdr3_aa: ASSSGTEKLF
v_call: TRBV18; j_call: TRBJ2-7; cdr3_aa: ASSPREGRSSYEQY
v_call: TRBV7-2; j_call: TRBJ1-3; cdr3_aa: ASSLQGSYGNTIY
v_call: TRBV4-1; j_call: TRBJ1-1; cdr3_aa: ASSQEGGVGTEAF
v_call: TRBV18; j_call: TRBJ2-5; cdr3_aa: ASSGPSSGGAWEQY
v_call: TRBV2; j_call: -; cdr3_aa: ASSELWASISYEQY
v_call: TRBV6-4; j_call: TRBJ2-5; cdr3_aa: ASSEVPQETQY
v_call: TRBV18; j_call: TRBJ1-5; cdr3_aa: ASSPGTGGNGNQPQH
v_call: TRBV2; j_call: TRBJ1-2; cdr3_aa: ASSEQGPHYGYT
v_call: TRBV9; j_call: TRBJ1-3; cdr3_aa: ASSETLEAGNTIY
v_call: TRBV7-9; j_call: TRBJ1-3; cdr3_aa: ASSPLPGGSGNTIY
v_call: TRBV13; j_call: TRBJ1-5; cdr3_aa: ASSFSGSNQPQH
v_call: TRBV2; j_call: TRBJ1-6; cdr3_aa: ASSGPPNSPLH
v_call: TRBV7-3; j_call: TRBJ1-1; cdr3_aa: ASSLTGGIGEAF
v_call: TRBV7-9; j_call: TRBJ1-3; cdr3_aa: ASSPGRISGNTIY
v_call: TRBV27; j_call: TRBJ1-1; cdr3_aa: ASSFRRGVGTEAF
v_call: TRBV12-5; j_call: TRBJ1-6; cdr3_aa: ASGSPAGRQYNSPLH
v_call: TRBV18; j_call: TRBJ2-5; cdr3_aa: ASSPLGGQPIETQY
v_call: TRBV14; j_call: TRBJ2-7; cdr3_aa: ASSQVLEQY
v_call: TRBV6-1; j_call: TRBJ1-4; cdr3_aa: ASSEVPTGTGGRANEKLF
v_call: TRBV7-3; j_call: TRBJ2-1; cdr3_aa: ASSPHYSNEQF
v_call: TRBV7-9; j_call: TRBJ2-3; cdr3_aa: ASTHFFSTDTQY
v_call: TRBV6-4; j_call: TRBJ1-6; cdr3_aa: ASSQTGEGSPLH
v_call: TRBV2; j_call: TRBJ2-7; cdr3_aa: ASRRQGAVYEQY
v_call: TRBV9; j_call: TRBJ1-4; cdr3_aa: ASSEKQGARNEKLF
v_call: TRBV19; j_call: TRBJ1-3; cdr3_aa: ASSIGSGNTIY
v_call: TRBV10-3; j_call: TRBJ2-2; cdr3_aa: AIGSGTGGTGELF
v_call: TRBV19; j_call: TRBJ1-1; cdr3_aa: ASTIGTGNTEAF
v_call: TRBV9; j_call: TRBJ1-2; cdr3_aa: ASSPRQGASYGYT
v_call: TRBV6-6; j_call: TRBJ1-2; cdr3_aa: ASSPDTTGGYT
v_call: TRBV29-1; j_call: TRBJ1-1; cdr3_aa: SVGQVVGTEAF
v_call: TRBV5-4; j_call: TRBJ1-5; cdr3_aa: ASSLAPGDQPQH
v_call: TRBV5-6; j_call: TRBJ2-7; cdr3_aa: ASSRDTSYEQY
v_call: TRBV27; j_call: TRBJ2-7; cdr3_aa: ASSSRGGEQY
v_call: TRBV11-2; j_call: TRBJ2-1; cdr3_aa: ASSLATDRAF
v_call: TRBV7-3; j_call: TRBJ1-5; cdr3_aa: AHRGCQPQH
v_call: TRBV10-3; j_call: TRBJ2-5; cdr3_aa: AISEGETQY
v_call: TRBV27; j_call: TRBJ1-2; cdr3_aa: ASSLSPDGVYGYT
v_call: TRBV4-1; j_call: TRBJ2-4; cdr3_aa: ASSQFFGGAGNIQY
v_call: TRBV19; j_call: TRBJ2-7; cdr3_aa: ASSMSAALSNEQY
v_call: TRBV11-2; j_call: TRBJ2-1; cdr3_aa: ASSLFIHEQF
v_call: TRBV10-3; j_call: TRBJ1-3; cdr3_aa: AIMGPNSGNTIY
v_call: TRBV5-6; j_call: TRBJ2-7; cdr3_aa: ASGVGGLYYEQY
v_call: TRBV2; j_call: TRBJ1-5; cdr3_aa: ASSQYSNQPQH
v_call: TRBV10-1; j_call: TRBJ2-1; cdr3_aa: ASSESRGATNNEQF